The table lists the clone carrying this TCR beta chain with a few counts. Its specificity is not known. The sample is drawn from a study of identical twins. General observations from the study: Twin pairs' shared out-of-frame alpha sequences were enriched in low generation probability.

TCRdb redid the calling of the 5' RACE reads with MiXCR, one entry per CDR3 protein. The repertoire consists of approximately 590,000 distinct CDR3 sequences, with roughly 9.5% occurring once and the leading ten covering 3%. The CDR3 extends over 17 amino acids. The sample was also reused in another study, on yellow fever vaccine responses in identical twins. Per that paper: Reportedly, twins showed a vaccine T cell response that looked partly convergent and partly personalized.

The receptor was isolated from a woman aged 18-35 years in good health. Sequencing input: PBMCs. The V call is TRBV21-1, the J call TRBJ2-3; the D call TRBD1 from the table was never checked on the DNA. TRBV21-1 is reported as a pseudogene. CDR3 region: CASSPLRKNEPADTQYF. CDR3 bases: TGTGCCAGCAGCCCCCTCAGGAAAAACGAGCCGGCGGATACGCAGTATTTT.